The 5 T cell receptor beta chains below come from one sample, sequenced in a study of T cells after yellow fever vaccination. TCRdb used MiXCR to reprocess the 5' RACE reads, holding one entry per CDR3 protein. In the table there are a few hundred thousand distinct CDR3 sequences, about 6.2% of which are singletons. The specimen comprised PBMCs, sampled 5 days after the yellow fever booster vaccination. These receptors came from a man aged 30-40 years who received the YFV17D yellow fever vaccine.

The chain links TRBV29-1 to TRBJ2-7; D call uncertain. The V gene lost 1 base and the J gene lost 2 bases, with 6 bases spanning the gap. Germline CDR1 SQVTM, CDR2 ANQGSEA. The CDR3 loop spans 12 amino acids. CDR3 loop: CSVEGYTYEQYF. Written as DNA, the CDR3 is TGCAGCGTTGAAGGGTACACCTACGAGCAGTACTTC.

This clonotype appeared many times. CDR3 coding DNA: TGCGCCAGCAGCGACGGGATGATCTATGAGCAGTACTTC. This sequence encodes CASSDGMIYEQYF. The chain uses TRBV5-1 and TRBJ2-7, with a possible D match to TRBD2 (5 bases). The CDR3 runs to 13 residues. The V end was cut by 4 bases, the J end by 7 bases, with 15 bases between. Looked up from germline, CDR1 is SGHRS and CDR2 is YFSETQ.

The sample holds a few counts of this clonotype. The gene calls are TRBV6-5 and TRBJ2-7, with D possibly matching TRBD1 (6 bases). Germline assignment: CDR1 MNHEY and CDR2 SVGAGI. The ends were cut back, 10 bases at V and 0 bases at J, with 10 bases in the middle. The CDR3 totals 12 residues. The CDR3: CATLGGSYEQYF. The CDR3, as DNA: TGTGCCACCTTAGGGGGCTCCTACGAGCAGTACTTC.

This clonotype was observed a few times. The CDR3 region is CSAPPWDRSYEQYF. CDR3 bases: TGCAGTGCGCCTCCGTGGGACAGGTCCTACGAGCAGTACTTC. This chain connects TRBV20-1 to TRBJ2-7; the match to TRBD1 covers 8 bases. Germline CDR1 is DFQATT and CDR2 is SNEGSKA (reference sequence). The CDR3 runs 14 residues. With 6 bases clipped from V and 1 base from J, the junction kept 8 bases outside the gene matches.

The sample holds many counts of this clonotype. This chain joins TRBV7-2 and TRBJ2-7; D unresolved. CDR1 is SGHTA, CDR2 FQGNSA, per germline. Between the trimmed V and J ends, which lost 3 bases and 1 base, there was a span of 10 bases. CDR3 length: 14 amino acids. The DNA for the CDR3 is TGTGCCAGCAGCTTTCACGATTTATCCTACGAGCAGTACTTC. It translates to CASSFHDLSYEQYF.